These 23 T cell receptor beta chains were all obtained from the same sample, sequenced in a study of T cell repertoires and HLA-DP antigens. Their antigens are not known. The protocol was immunoSEQ multiplex PCR, while the TCRdb copy is restricted to in-frame clones and leaves out a portion. The table shows approximately 90,000 clones, with roughly 86% occurring only once. The sequencing sample was made of CD4+ T cells from PBMCs. The receptors stem from a man in his forties or fifties in good health and CMV-seronegative.

This rearrangement joins TRBV5-6 to TRBJ1-1; unclear D gene. Germline-derived CDR1 and CDR2 are SGHDT and YYEEEE. This CDR3 contains 13 residues. V lost 4 bases, J lost 1 base, and 8 bases lay in between. For the CDR3, the DNA is TGTGCCAGCAGCCCCGACTGGAACACTGAAGCTTTCTTT. Encoded protein: CASSPDWNTEAFF.

The chain employs TRBV9 and TRBJ2-1; 8 bases fit TRBD2. Germline V gene sequence: CDR1 SGDLS, CDR2 YYNGEE. The CDR3 covers 15 residues. With V trimmed by 2 bases and J by 8 bases, 9 bases remained unmatched. CDR3: CASSVLAGGSDEQFF. The CDR3 DNA follows: TGTGCCAGCAGCGTTCTGGCGGGGGGTTCAGATGAGCAGTTCTTC.

The V call is TRBV10-3, the J call TRBJ2-3, with 12 bases lining up with TRBD2. Germline CDR1 and CDR2: ENHRY and SYGVKD. The CDR3 has 16 residues. V was pared by 8 bases and J by 3 bases, with 9 bases of the junction left unmatched. The CDR3 region has the DNA TGTGCCATCGGGGGAACCGGACTAGCGGGAACAGATACGCAGTATTTT. This translates into CAIGGTGLAGTDTQYF.

The sample holds a few counts of this clone. J is TRBJ2-7 and V is TRBV7-9, with 13 nucleotides matching TRBD2. Germline CDR1 reads SEHNR; CDR2 reads FQNEAQ (reference sequence). J gave up 1 base and V 4 bases, and 13 bases lay outside the gene matches. This CDR3 region has 19 residues. CDR3 residues: CASSSKPGLAGHRSYEQYF. The CDR3 nucleotides are TGTGCCAGCAGCTCAAAACCGGGACTAGCGGGACACCGATCCTACGAGCAGTACTTC.

This CDR3 is CSSWIAGGADTQYF. DNA for the CDR3: TGCAGCTCCTGGATAGCGGGAGGGGCAGATACGCAGTATTTT. V is TRBV29-1 and J is TRBJ2-3, with TRBD2 matching 11 bases. Trimming at V came to 8 bases and at J to 4 bases, leaving 8 bases not matched to a gene. CDR3 length: 14 amino acids. Germline V gene sequence: CDR1 SQVTM, CDR2 ANQGSEA.

The V gene is TRBV19, the J gene TRBJ1-5, with TRBD1 as a possible D gene (5 bases). CDR3 length equals 18 residues. V lost 4 bases to trimming and J lost 6 bases, with 25 bases between them. Germline CDR1 is LNHDA and CDR2 is SQIVND (reference sequence). In DNA form, the CDR3 reads TGTGCCAGTAGTAATAAAAGCACCGGGACCGCCCGGAGTCAGCCCCAGCATTTT. Translating gives CASSNKSTGTARSQPQHF.

The genes are TRBV19 and TRBJ1-1; D might be TRBD1 (6 bases). The CDR3 is 16 amino acids. Germline lookup yields CDR1 LNHDA and CDR2 SQIVND (reference sequence). With 2 bases removed from V and 0 bases from J, the gap between germline ends came to 13 bases. CDR3 bases: TGTGCCAGTAGTATACCCCGACAGGCCATGAACACTGAAGCTTTCTTT. This codes for CASSIPRQAMNTEAFF.

The chain combines TRBV7-6 with TRBJ2-7, with TRBD2 identical over 7 bases. This CDR3 is built from 16 residues. Germline loops: CDR1 SGHVS, CDR2 FNYEAQ. Trimming at V came to 2 bases and at J to 0 bases, leaving 7 bases not matched to a gene. The CDR3 protein is CASSLYHSGYSYEQYF. As DNA, the CDR3 is TGTGCCAGCAGCTTATATCATAGCGGGTACTCCTACGAGCAGTACTTC.

The chain has TRBV11-2 and TRBJ2-3; D is ambiguous. The germline CDR1 and CDR2 sequences are SGHAT and FQNNGV. The CDR3 extends over 14 amino acids. The ends were cut back, 5 bases at V and 6 bases at J, with 15 bases in the middle. The CDR3 sequence is CASSKDHIGDTQYF. The DNA for the CDR3 is TGTGCCAGCAGCAAAGATCATATCGGTGATACGCAGTATTTT.

This clone came up a few times. This chain uses TRBV28 with TRBJ1-2, with a weak D call TRBD1 (5 bases). Per germline, CDR1 MDHEN and CDR2 SYDVKM. CDR3 length: 12 residues. V lost 7 bases and J 7 bases, leaving 13 bases between the germline ends. CDR3 sequence: CASKVLQGGYTF. DNA of the CDR3: TGTGCCAGCAAGGTCCTCCAGGGTGGCTACACCTTC.

This rearrangement joins TRBV2 to TRBJ2-7; D is tentatively TRBD1 or TRBD2 (7 bases each). CDR3 length equals 16 residues. The germline V gene has CDR1 SNHLY and CDR2 FYNNEI. The V end lost 8 bases, the J end lost 0 bases, and 20 bases lay between the germline ends. This CDR3 reads CASLSGRGGSSYEQYF. The CDR3 DNA is TGTGCCAGCTTGTCGGGCAGGGGGGGGAGCTCCTACGAGCAGTACTTC. The full variable domain, with the rest looked up from reference TRBV2 and TRBJ2-7, is EPEVTQTPSHQVTQMGQEVILRCVPISNHLYFYWYRQILGQKVEFLVSFYNNEISEKSEIFDDQFSVERPDGSNFTLKIRSTKLEDSAMYFCASLSGRGGSSYEQYFGPGTRLTVT.

The chain uses TRBV19 and TRBJ2-1; 10 bases line up with TRBD1. The CDR3 runs 16 residues. Trimming removed 5 bases from V and 1 base from J; junction bases left unmatched: 5. The germline V gene has CDR1 LNHDA and CDR2 SQIVND (reference sequence). The CDR3 nucleotides read TGTGCCAGTAGTTTAAGACAGGGGGCTTCCTACAATGAGCAGTTCTTC. It is translated as CASSLRQGASYNEQFF.

CDR3 nucleotides: TGTGCTAGTGGTTTGGTAGTATCCTACGAGCAGTACTTC. Protein sequence: CASGLVVSYEQYF. The chain combines TRBV12-5 with TRBJ2-7; D is unclear. This CDR3 region has 13 residues. V dropped 0 bases and J dropped 1 base, with 4 bases sitting between them. CDR1 and CDR2 from the germline V gene are LGHNT and FRNRAP.

The chain uses TRBV5-1 and TRBJ2-2; D is uncertain. V dropped 2 bases and J dropped 4 bases, with 9 bases sitting between them. Germline V gene data show CDR1 as SGHRS and CDR2 as YFSETQ. This CDR3 contains 14 residues. The CDR3 DNA reads TGCGCCAGCAGCTTCGGCCAAGCCACCGGGGAGCTGTTTTTT. Translation: CASSFGQATGELFF.

This clone was seen only a few times. CDR3 loop: CASSLAGRGATNEKLFF. In DNA form, the CDR3 reads TGCGCCAGCAGCTTGGCCGGGAGAGGTGCAACTAATGAAAAACTGTTTTTT. This chain connects TRBV5-1 to TRBJ1-4; unclear D gene. Germline V gene lookup returns CDR1 SGHRS and CDR2 YFSETQ. The germline V and J ends were trimmed by 0 bases and 0 bases, with 12 bases remaining between them. The CDR3 covers 17 residues.

V is TRBV18 and J is TRBJ1-5, with 9 bases fitting TRBD1. The length of the CDR3 is 16 residues. V trimming: 6 bases; J trimming: 1 base; junction bases outside the gene matches: 7. Germline V gene lookup returns CDR1 KGHSH and CDR2 LQKENI. Here the CDR3 reads CASSADRGRSNQPQHF. The CDR3 DNA is TGTGCCAGCTCGGCGGACAGGGGAAGGAGCAATCAGCCCCAGCATTTT.

The rearrangement links TRBV25-1 to TRBJ2-1; tentatively, D is TRBD1 or TRBD2 (6 bases each). The CDR3 spans 15 residues. The V gene's germline CDR1 is MGHDK and CDR2 SYGVNS. V lost 8 bases to trimming and J lost 1 base, with 15 bases between them. The CDR3 protein is CASARRGESYNEQFF. In nucleotides, the CDR3 is TGTGCCAGCGCTCGAAGGGGGGAATCCTACAATGAGCAGTTCTTC.

The chain recombines TRBV10-1 with TRBJ2-1, with a possible D match to TRBD2 (6 bases). Trimming shortened V by 7 bases and J by 4 bases, and 20 bases separated the two germline ends. The CDR3 runs to 16 residues. Germline V lookup: CDR1 WNHNN, CDR2 SYGVQD (reference sequence). CDR3 residues: CASTRGAGPWYNEQFF. In DNA form, the CDR3 reads TGCGCCAGCACCCGGGGCGCGGGGCCTTGGTACAATGAGCAGTTCTTC.

V is TRBV18 and J is TRBJ2-6; D perhaps matches TRBD1 (6 bases). Trimming took 3 bases from V and 2 from J, leaving 14 bases between them. This CDR3 is 17 amino acids long. The V gene's germline CDR1 is KGHSH and CDR2 LQKENI. For the CDR3, the DNA is TGTGCCAGCTCACCCGGGACATTAGCGCCTGGGGCCAACGTCCTGACTTTC. This codes for CASSPGTLAPGANVLTF.

The genes are TRBV2 and TRBJ1-2; 10 nucleotides align to TRBD1. Losses at the gene ends were 6 bases for V and 4 bases for J; bases not matched to a gene: 11. The CDR3 runs 16 residues. The germline V gene has CDR1 SNHLY and CDR2 FYNNEI. The CDR3 here is CASRGLGTGEGYGYTF. The CDR3 DNA is TGTGCCAGCAGGGGACTCGGGACAGGGGAAGGCTATGGCTACACCTTC.

This chain joins TRBV15 and TRBJ2-3; D remains ambiguous. V was clipped by 0 bases and J by 2 bases, with 9 bases between them. The CDR3 is made up of 15 amino acids. From germline, CDR1 is LNHNV and CDR2 YYDKDF (reference sequence). The CDR3 is CATSREKGLTDTQYF. The DNA of the CDR3 is TGTGCCACCAGCAGAGAGAAGGGCCTCACAGATACGCAGTATTTT.

The chain combines TRBV9 with TRBJ1-1, with D unclear. The CDR3 is 13 amino acids. With 1 base removed from V and 4 bases from J, the gap between germline ends came to 8 bases. Germline CDR1 SGDLS, CDR2 YYNGEE. Here the CDR3 reads CASSVKGGTEAFF. As DNA, the CDR3 is TGTGCCAGCAGCGTAAAGGGAGGCACTGAAGCTTTCTTT.

This chain uses TRBV2 with TRBJ2-1; 8 nucleotides agree with TRBD1. The CDR3 length is 12 residues. CDR1 and CDR2 (germline): SNHLY, FYNNEI. With 9 bases clipped from V and 7 bases from J, the junction kept 5 bases outside the gene matches. The CDR3 sequence is CASDRGGNEQFF. The CDR3 nucleotides read TGTGCCAGTGACAGGGGCGGTAATGAGCAGTTCTTC.